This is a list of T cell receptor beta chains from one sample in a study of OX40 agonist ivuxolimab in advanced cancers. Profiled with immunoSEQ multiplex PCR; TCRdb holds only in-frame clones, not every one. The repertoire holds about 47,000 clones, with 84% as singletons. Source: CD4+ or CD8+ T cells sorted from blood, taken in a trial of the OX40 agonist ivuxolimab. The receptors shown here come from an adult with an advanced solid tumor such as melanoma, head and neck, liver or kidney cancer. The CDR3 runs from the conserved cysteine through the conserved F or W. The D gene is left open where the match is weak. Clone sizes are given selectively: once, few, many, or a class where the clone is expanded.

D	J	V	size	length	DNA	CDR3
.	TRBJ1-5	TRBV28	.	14	TGTGCCAGCAGGCCGGCAGGGATTAATCAGCCCCAGCATTTT	CASRPAGINQPQHF
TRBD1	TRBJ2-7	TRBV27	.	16	TGTGCCAGCAGTTTGGAGGGGACAGGGGGCTTTTACGAGCAGTACTTC	CASSLEGTGGFYEQYF
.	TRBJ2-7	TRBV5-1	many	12	TGCGCCAGCAGCTTGTCCGGCTACGAGCAGTACTTC	CASSLSGYEQYF
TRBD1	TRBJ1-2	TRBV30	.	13	TGTGCCTGGAGGGGACAGGGACTTTATGGCTACACCTTC	CAWRGQGLYGYTF
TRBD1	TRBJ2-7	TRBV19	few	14	TGTGCCAGTAGTTTCGGGACAGGCGACTACGAGCAGTACTTC	CASSFGTGDYEQYF
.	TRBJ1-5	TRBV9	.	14	TGTGCCAGCAGCGCCGGGTTCGGCAATCAGCCCCAGCATTTT	CASSAGFGNQPQHF
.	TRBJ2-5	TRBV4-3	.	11	TGCGCCAGCAGCCAAAGCGAGACCCAGTACTTC	CASSQSETQYF
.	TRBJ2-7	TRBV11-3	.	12	TGTGCCAGCAGCTTAGAGCGAGGCGAGCAGTACTTC	CASSLERGEQYF
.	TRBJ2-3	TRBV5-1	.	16	TGCGCCAGCAGCTTGGGGGTTCGTCAGGGTACAGATACGCAGTATTTT	CASSLGVRQGTDTQYF
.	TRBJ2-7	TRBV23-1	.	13	TGCGCCAGCATCCAATCCGTGTGGTACGAGCAGTACTTC	CASIQSVWYEQYF
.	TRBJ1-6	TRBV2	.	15	TGTGCCAGCAGTTTATCGGGAGGGATGAATTCACCCCTCCACTTT	CASSLSGGMNSPLHF